This T cell receptor (beta chain) appears in the sequencing data of a study of T cells in Graves' hyperthyroidism and ophthalmopathy. Whole-study context: Sampling of peripheral blood happened at initial diagnosis, prior to any treatment.

Germline values: CDR1 SGHRS, CDR2 YFSETQ. The CDR3 is 13 residues long. V was shortened by 4 bases and J by 4 bases, with 11 bases between the two germline ends. Out of approximately 10 ml of fresh peripheral blood came the PBMCs. Study-wide results and limits: A 13 V-J signature model discriminated ophthalmopathy versus stable hyperthyroidism. In validation, the model predicted ophthalmopathy. These predictions came a median roughly six months before onset.

Researchers amplified the TCR beta CDR3 regions from RNA transcripts. HTBI primers drove first-round RT-PCR of the TCR CDR3. Each CDR3 protein is one row after TCRdb ran MiXCR on the multiplex PCR reads. In the table there are about 420,000 distinct CDR3 sequences, around 14% of which are singletons. A note on this clonotype: Its antigen is still unknown.

This chain links TRBV5-1 with TRBJ1-2; no reliable D call. What was sequenced was blood. The TCR originated in a young woman with Graves' hyperthyroidism. The DNA of the CDR3 is TGCGCCAGCAGCCGACGGTATTCCTATGGCTACACCTTC. It translates to CASSRRYSYGYTF.